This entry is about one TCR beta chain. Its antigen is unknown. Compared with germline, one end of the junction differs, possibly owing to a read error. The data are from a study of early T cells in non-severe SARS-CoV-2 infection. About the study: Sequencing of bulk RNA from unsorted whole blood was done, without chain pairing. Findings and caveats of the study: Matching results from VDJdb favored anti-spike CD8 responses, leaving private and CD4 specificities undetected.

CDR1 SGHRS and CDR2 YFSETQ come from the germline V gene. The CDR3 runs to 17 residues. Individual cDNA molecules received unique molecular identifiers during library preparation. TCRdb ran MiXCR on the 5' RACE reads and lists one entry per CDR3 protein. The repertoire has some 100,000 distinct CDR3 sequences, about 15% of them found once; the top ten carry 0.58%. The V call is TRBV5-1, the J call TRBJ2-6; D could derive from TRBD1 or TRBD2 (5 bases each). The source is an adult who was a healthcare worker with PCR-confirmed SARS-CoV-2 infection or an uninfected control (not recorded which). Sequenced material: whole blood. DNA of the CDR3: TGCGCCAGCAGCCCCCTTGTTGAGGGATCTGGGGCCAACGTCCTGATTTTC. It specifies CASSPLVEGSGANVLIF.